A single sample is the source of the 6 T cell receptor beta chains below, sequenced in a study of control samples from healthy donors and cancer patients. The data were produced by immunoSEQ multiplex PCR, yet TCRdb's version contains in-frame clones alone and is incomplete. The table lists about 140,000 clones, less than 90% of them singletons. Sequenced: blood. These receptors all come from a woman in her twenties or thirties in good health.

V and J are TRBV5-1 and TRBJ2-3; D might be TRBD2 (5 bases). The CDR3 length is 16 residues. Germline V gene data show CDR1 as SGHRS and CDR2 as YFSETQ. Trimming pared 0 bases from V and 1 base from J, leaving 12 bases between. This CDR3 is CASSLAPLEGTDTQYF. The CDR3 DNA reads as TGCGCCAGCAGCTTGGCCCCGTTGGAGGGCACAGATACGCAGTATTTT.

The chain employs TRBV3-1 (or the pseudogene TRBV3-2) and TRBJ1-6; D is uncertain. The CDR3 contains 15 residues. Germline values: CDR1 LGHDT, CDR2 YNNKEL (reference sequence). V was cut by 5 bases and J by 3 bases, with 11 bases left in between. In DNA form, the CDR3 reads TGTGCCAGCAGCTCCGCGGACGGCTATAATTCACCCCTCCACTTT. It encodes CASSSADGYNSPLHF.

The chain is built from TRBV29-1 and TRBJ2-3; 9 bases agree with TRBD1. Germline CDR1 SQVTM, CDR2 ANQGSEA. The CDR3 covers 14 residues. V was clipped by 6 bases and J by 0 bases; unmatched bases: 4. CDR3: CSVGQGLSTDTQYF. CDR3 nucleotides: TGCAGCGTAGGACAGGGGCTGAGCACAGATACGCAGTATTTT.

The chain has TRBV5-4 and TRBJ2-3; 9 nucleotides align to TRBD2. The germline gives CDR1 SGHNT, CDR2 YYREEE (reference sequence). The CDR3 contains 16 residues. V lost 1 base and J lost 4; bases outside the gene matches: 7. The CDR3 DNA is TGTGCCAGCAGCTTGAGGGGTAGCGGGAGTGCAGATACGCAGTATTTT. Translation gives CASSLRGSGSADTQYF.

The V gene is TRBV6-5, the J gene TRBJ2-3; no reliable D call. The CDR3 consists of 12 residues. The ends were cut back, 8 bases at V and 0 bases at J, with 6 bases in the middle. Germline V CDR1 and CDR2: MNHEY, SVGAGI. CDR3 amino acids: CASRTSTDTQYF. CDR3 bases: TGTGCCAGCCGGACCAGCACAGATACGCAGTATTTT.

The chain has TRBV11-2 and TRBJ1-1; no reliable D call. Germline lookup yields CDR1 SGHAT and CDR2 FQNNGV. V dropped 3 bases and J dropped 3 bases, with 5 bases sitting between them. The CDR3 length is 12 residues. CDR3 DNA sequence: TGTGCCAGCAGCTTCGGGGACACTGAAGCTTTCTTT. Translation gives CASSFGDTEAFF.